Included here is one TCR beta chain sequence, with context. Its antigen is not known. Clones were sequenced by immunoSEQ multiplex PCR, and TCRdb holds only the in-frame ones, with some missing. The table has 30,000 to 45,000 clones, 85% seen once. All patients were mismatch repair deficient, assessed by either PCR or immunohistochemistry. A few pembrolizumab responders had their TCRs sequenced. This sample stems from a study of PD-1 blockade in mismatch repair-deficient tumors. Looking at the study overall: All were previously treated, progressing patients with some twelve mismatch repair-deficient cancer types. Study observations and caveats: Tumor-resident clones, often undetectable pretreatment in blood, expanded then contracted after pembrolizumab.

Germline lookup yields CDR1 LGHNA and CDR2 YSLEER. The CDR3 runs to 15 residues. After removal of 3 bases from V and 10 bases from J, the junction contained 5 bases not matched to a gene. The specimen was peripheral blood, collected 76 weeks after starting pembrolizumab. The sequence was obtained from an adult with mismatch repair-deficient cancer. This chain links TRBV4-3 with TRBJ2-1; 14 nucleotides agree with TRBD2. The CDR3 reads CASSQGTSGSSEQFF. The CDR3 region has the DNA TGCGCCAGCAGCCAGGGGACTAGCGGGAGTTCCGAGCAGTTCTTC.